A selection of T cell receptor beta chains follows, all from one sample in a study of CD8+CD57+ T cells in acquired aplastic anemia. TCRdb fed the reads into MiXCR, producing one record per CDR3 protein. The sample yields 200,000 to 250,000 distinct CDR3 sequences, approximately 65% seen once. The specimen sequenced was sorted CD4+, CD8+, or CD8+CD57+ T cells (not recorded which) from PBMCs. These receptors were obtained from a human donor with aplastic anemia. Both conserved end residues are part of each CDR3. A D gene is named only where the DNA matches it firmly. Clone size is shown for a subset of rows, as once, few, many or a class of expanded clone.

CDR3	DNA	J	V	D	size
CAISEKGLGTGELFF	TGTGCCATCAGTGAGAAGGGGCTGGGGACCGGGGAGCTGTTTTTT	TRBJ2-2	TRBV10-3	-	-
CASSSEIGQATGELFF	TGTGCCAGCAGCTCCGAAATAGGACAGGCCACCGGGGAGCTGTTTTTT	TRBJ2-2	TRBV5-8	TRBD1	-
CASSEYRGELFF	TGCGCCAGCAGTGAGTATCGAGGGGAGCTGTTTTTT	TRBJ2-2	TRBV10-1	-	-
CASSLVRTSGGANTGELFF	TGTGCCAGCAGCTTAGTTAGGACTAGCGGGGGGGCGAACACCGGGGAGCTGTTTTTT	TRBJ2-2	TRBV11-2	TRBD2	-
CASSSRQLGGYTF	TGTGCCAGCAGCTCACGACAGCTTGGGGGCTACACCTTC	TRBJ1-2	TRBV7-9	-	few
CAISYSINPASTSRDPRDTIYF	TGTGCCATCAGTTACTCGATTAATCCGGCCAGTACCTCCCGGGATCCTAGGGACACCATATATTTT	TRBJ1-3	TRBV10-3	-	-
CAIMASTSYEQYF	TGTGCCATCATGGCTAGCACCTCCTACGAGCAGTACTTC	TRBJ2-7	TRBV10-3	-	few
CSALTPTTRGYGYTF	TGCAGCGCCCTGACCCCCACCACGCGGGGCTATGGCTACACCTTC	TRBJ1-2	TRBV29-1	-	-
CASSPLAGAKDEQFF	TGTGCCAGCAGCCCTCTAGCGGGGGCGAAAGATGAGCAGTTCTTC	TRBJ2-1	TRBV4-2	TRBD2	few
CASRPTGENEQYF	TGTGCCAGCAGGCCGACAGGGGAAAACGAGCAGTACTTC	TRBJ2-7	TRBV7-2	TRBD1	-
CASEASGTYEQYF	TGCGCCAGCGAGGCTAGCGGGACCTACGAGCAGTACTTC	TRBJ2-7	TRBV10-2	TRBD2	-
CATMDTDTYEQYF	TGTGCCACCATGGACACGGACACCTACGAGCAGTACTTC	TRBJ2-7	TRBV19	-	-
CASSGTGLDIYF	TGTGCCAGTAGCGGGACGGGTTTGGACATATATTTT	TRBJ1-3	TRBV19	-	many
CATSETTASYEQYF	TGTGCCACCAGTGAAACGACAGCTTCCTACGAGCAGTACTTC	TRBJ2-7	TRBV24-1	-	-
CATSRDPQGGDTQYF	TGTGCCACCAGCAGAGATCCCCAGGGGGGAGATACGCAGTATTTT	TRBJ2-3	TRBV15	-	once
CASSIPGHYSGANVLTF	TGTGCCAGTAGTATTCCGGGACACTACTCTGGGGCCAACGTCCTGACTTTC	TRBJ2-6	TRBV19	-	-
CSGQGVGNQPQHF	TGCAGTGGACAGGGAGTCGGCAATCAGCCCCAGCATTTT	TRBJ1-5	TRBV20-1	TRBD1	-
CATNSGTGVDTGELFF	TGTGCCACAAACTCCGGGACAGGGGTGGACACCGGGGAGCTGTTTTTT	TRBJ2-2	TRBV19	TRBD1	-
CSASLASIEQFF	TGCAGTGCTTCCCTGGCCTCCATTGAGCAGTTCTTC	TRBJ2-1	TRBV20-1	-	-
CASSLALAGGPREQYF	TGTGCCAGCAGCTTAGCCCTAGCGGGGGGGCCTCGGGAGCAGTACTTC	TRBJ2-7	TRBV7-2	TRBD2	-
CASSLDPLSGYEQYF	TGTGCCAGCAGCTTAGATCCCCTCAGTGGCTACGAGCAGTACTTC	TRBJ2-7	TRBV7-8	-	few
CASSQDSSYQQYF	TGTGCCAGCAGCCAAGATTCTTCGTACCAGCAGTATTTT	TRBJ2-3	TRBV4-1	-	-
CASFSGRLYEQYF	TGTGCTAGTTTTAGCGGGAGACTGTACGAGCAGTACTTC	TRBJ2-7	TRBV12-5	TRBD2	-
CSARSGTSYEQYF	TGCAGTGCTAGATCAGGTACCTCCTACGAGCAGTACTTC	TRBJ2-7	TRBV20-1	-	-
CSARYGYGQYF	TGCAGTGCTAGGTACGGCTACGGGCAGTACTTC	TRBJ2-7	TRBV20-1	-	-
CASTARRGEQYF	TGTGCCAGCACTGCCAGGAGGGGCGAGCAGTACTTC	TRBJ2-7	TRBV28	-	once
CASSAGPGELFF	TGTGCCAGCAGCGCCGGACCCGGGGAGCTGTTTTTT	TRBJ2-2	TRBV7-3	-	many
CASSLAGGRVDEQFF	TGTGCCAGCAGCTTAGCGGGGGGGCGTGTAGATGAGCAGTTCTTC	TRBJ2-1	TRBV7-8	-	-
CATSDLLAGEETQYF	TGTGCCACCAGTGATCTACTAGCGGGAGAGGAGACCCAGTACTTC	TRBJ2-5	TRBV24-1	TRBD2	-
CASSLGTSGGADTQYF	TGTGCCAGCAGCTTAGGGACTAGCGGGGGGGCAGATACGCAGTATTTT	TRBJ2-3	TRBV7-8	TRBD2	few
CATSRDKGRGTEAFF	TGTGCCACCAGCAGAGATAAAGGCAGGGGCACTGAAGCTTTCTTT	TRBJ1-1	TRBV15	-	once
CASSPTTGEGYTF	TGTGCCAGCAGCCCAACTACAGGGGAAGGCTACACCTTC	TRBJ1-2	TRBV7-3	TRBD1	-
CASSLRGGESPLHF	TGCGCCAGCAGCTTAAGAGGGGGGGAATCACCCCTCCACTTT	TRBJ1-6	TRBV5-1	-	few
CSPLKGGETQYF	TGCAGCCCTTTAAAGGGCGGAGAGACCCAGTACTTC	TRBJ2-5	TRBV29-1	-	-
CASFGGSRCTF	TGCGCCAGCTTTGGGGGTTCTCGCTGCACCTTC	TRBJ1-2	TRBV10-1	-	-
CASSLGTSSSYEQYF	TGTGCCAGCAGCCTCGGGACGTCAAGCTCCTACGAGCAGTACTTC	TRBJ2-7	TRBV7-2	-	-
CASSETGGGSYNEQFF	TGCGCCAGCAGCGAGACAGGGGGCGGTTCCTACAATGAGCAGTTCTTC	TRBJ2-1	TRBV5-1	TRBD1	once
CASKLQGPGNTIYF	TGTGCCAGCAAACTACAGGGGCCTGGAAACACCATATATTTT	TRBJ1-3	TRBV2	TRBD1	-
CASSLVPSGQYEQYF	TGTGCCAGCAGCTTAGTCCCTAGCGGGCAATACGAGCAGTACTTC	TRBJ2-7	TRBV7-9	TRBD2	few
CASVRDSTEAFF	TGTGCCAGCGTCAGGGACAGCACTGAAGCTTTCTTT	TRBJ1-1	TRBV6-6	TRBD1	-
CASSLDGLGYEQYF	TGTGCCAGCAGCTTAGACGGGCTGGGATACGAGCAGTACTTC	TRBJ2-7	TRBV7-2	-	many
CSAKSPWLAGGTDTQYF	TGCAGTGCTAAATCCCCTTGGCTAGCGGGGGGCACAGATACGCAGTATTTT	TRBJ2-3	TRBV20-1	TRBD2	once
CASSRPGENNEQFF	TGTGCCAGCAGCCGTCCCGGGGAGAACAATGAGCAGTTCTTC	TRBJ2-1	TRBV5-4	-	-
CSVKGSGQGQYGYTF	TGCAGCGTTAAAGGTTCGGGACAGGGCCAATATGGCTACACCTTC	TRBJ1-2	TRBV29-1	TRBD1	few
CASSVLAGRANTGELFF	TGTGCCAGCAGTGTTCTAGCCGGGAGGGCGAACACCGGGGAGCTGTTTTTT	TRBJ2-2	TRBV25-1	TRBD2	few
CASSVANNEQFF	TGCGCCAGCAGTGTGGCAAACAATGAGCAGTTCTTC	TRBJ2-1	TRBV10-2	-	few
CASSQNRANYGYTF	TGTGCCAGCAGTCAAAACAGGGCTAACTATGGCTATACCTTC	TRBJ1-2	TRBV25-1	-	-
CASSPTTGTQYF	TGTGCCAGCAGTCCGACTACGGGGACCCAGTACTTC	TRBJ2-5	TRBV2	-	few
CASSLEAAFGDEQFF	TGCGCCAGCAGCTTGGAGGCAGCCTTTGGGGATGAGCAGTTCTTC	TRBJ2-1	TRBV5-1	-	-
CASSFLAPSTDTQYF	TGTGCCAGCAGTTTTTTAGCGCCTAGCACAGATACGCAGTATTTT	TRBJ2-3	TRBV12-3/TRBV12-4	-	many
CATSDYGQPQHF	TGTGCCACCAGTGATTACGGTCAGCCCCAGCATTTT	TRBJ1-5	TRBV24-1	-	few
CATSRGAGGPSDEQFF	TGTGCCACCAGCAGGGGGGCGGGAGGGCCCTCTGATGAGCAGTTCTTC	TRBJ2-1	TRBV15	TRBD2	-
CASSLRQGDNEQFF	TGTGCCAGCAGCTTGAGGCAGGGGGACAATGAGCAGTTCTTC	TRBJ2-1	TRBV7-3	TRBD1	-